Listed below are T cell receptor beta chains from one sample, sequenced in a study of blood T cell repertoires in COVID-19. Libraries were prepared by immunoSEQ multiplex PCR; TCRdb keeps only in-frame clonotypes and omits some of them. Of 70,000 to 95,000 clones in the sample, approximately 92% are singletons; the top ten hold approximately 6%. Sequences were obtained from peripheral blood. These receptors were collected from an older woman with active COVID-19. Each CDR3 is given without its conserved first and last residue. The D gene is left open where the match is weak.

CDR3aa: ASSAGGTPEAF
d_gene: -
v_gene: TRBV9
len: 11
j_gene: TRBJ1-1

CDR3aa: ASSPFLGGTTNYGYT
d_gene: -
v_gene: TRBV2
len: 15
j_gene: TRBJ1-2

CDR3aa: ASSPMVPPTNEQF
d_gene: -
v_gene: TRBV28
len: 13
j_gene: TRBJ2-1

CDR3aa: ASSQVGLAVKNSGELF
d_gene: TRBD2
v_gene: TRBV3-1/TRBV3-2
len: 16
j_gene: TRBJ2-2

CDR3aa: AIMNRDRGYEQY
d_gene: TRBD1
v_gene: TRBV10-3
len: 12
j_gene: TRBJ2-7

CDR3aa: ASSPTGSGANVLT
d_gene: -
v_gene: TRBV7-2
len: 13
j_gene: TRBJ2-6

CDR3aa: ASSPLGRHYGYT
d_gene: -
v_gene: TRBV13
len: 12
j_gene: TRBJ1-2

CDR3aa: ASSLRQGDEKLF
d_gene: TRBD1
v_gene: TRBV7-9
len: 12
j_gene: TRBJ1-4

CDR3aa: ASSLDQGLGSGANVLT
d_gene: TRBD2
v_gene: TRBV11-2
len: 16
j_gene: TRBJ2-6

CDR3aa: ASSLGQVDTGELF
d_gene: -
v_gene: TRBV5-1
len: 13
j_gene: TRBJ2-2

CDR3aa: ASSRKAGQTDTQY
d_gene: -
v_gene: TRBV6-5
len: 13
j_gene: TRBJ2-3

CDR3aa: ASSEGPGSNYGYT
d_gene: -
v_gene: TRBV6-1
len: 13
j_gene: TRBJ1-2

CDR3aa: ASSYSTSIGTQY
d_gene: -
v_gene: TRBV6-6
len: 12
j_gene: TRBJ2-3

CDR3aa: ASSLPTDNEQY
d_gene: -
v_gene: TRBV28
len: 11
j_gene: TRBJ2-7

CDR3aa: ASSGTGGIYGYT
d_gene: TRBD1
v_gene: TRBV2
len: 12
j_gene: TRBJ1-2

CDR3aa: ASSPVWLAGGKNIQY
d_gene: TRBD2
v_gene: TRBV11-2
len: 15
j_gene: TRBJ2-4

CDR3aa: ASIRTGTESDTQY
d_gene: TRBD1
v_gene: TRBV2
len: 13
j_gene: TRBJ2-3

CDR3aa: ASGGDGQGASDTQY
d_gene: TRBD1
v_gene: TRBV7-9
len: 14
j_gene: TRBJ2-3

CDR3aa: ASSPTGQFSEAF
d_gene: TRBD1
v_gene: TRBV25-1
len: 12
j_gene: TRBJ1-1

CDR3aa: ASTQLDSSYNEQF
d_gene: -
v_gene: TRBV7-9
len: 13
j_gene: TRBJ2-1

CDR3aa: ASSLGPIAGGQETQY
d_gene: TRBD2
v_gene: TRBV5-1
len: 15
j_gene: TRBJ2-5

CDR3aa: ASSPRPTPGTEAF
d_gene: -
v_gene: TRBV9
len: 13
j_gene: TRBJ1-1

CDR3aa: ASSPLRASGALEQY
d_gene: TRBD2
v_gene: TRBV7-2
len: 14
j_gene: TRBJ2-7

CDR3aa: ASSLTVIATNEKLF
d_gene: -
v_gene: TRBV18
len: 14
j_gene: TRBJ1-4

CDR3aa: TLRGQGDTQY
d_gene: TRBD1
v_gene: TRBV29-1
len: 10
j_gene: TRBJ2-3

CDR3aa: ASSSLGAYNEQF
d_gene: -
v_gene: TRBV5-4
len: 12
j_gene: TRBJ2-1

CDR3aa: ASSSRTGFNEQF
d_gene: TRBD1
v_gene: TRBV7-8
len: 12
j_gene: TRBJ2-1

CDR3aa: ASSLSSTGRTEAF
d_gene: TRBD1
v_gene: TRBV7-2
len: 13
j_gene: TRBJ1-1

CDR3aa: ASVEPGQGFTGELF
d_gene: TRBD1
v_gene: TRBV2
len: 14
j_gene: TRBJ2-2

CDR3aa: ASSPFDRRNTIY
d_gene: -
v_gene: TRBV5-6
len: 12
j_gene: TRBJ1-3

CDR3aa: ASSQGSSGNTIY
d_gene: -
v_gene: TRBV7-6
len: 12
j_gene: TRBJ1-3

CDR3aa: ASRVTSGRAPEQF
d_gene: TRBD2
v_gene: TRBV9
len: 13
j_gene: TRBJ2-1

CDR3aa: ASRDRGRGETQY
d_gene: TRBD1
v_gene: TRBV19
len: 12
j_gene: TRBJ2-5

CDR3aa: ASGPDGGEQF
d_gene: -
v_gene: TRBV12-5
len: 10
j_gene: TRBJ2-1

CDR3aa: ASSQTGGAETQY
d_gene: TRBD1
v_gene: TRBV3-1/TRBV3-2
len: 12
j_gene: TRBJ2-5